This T cell receptor (beta chain) was retrieved from a study of blood T cell repertoires in COVID-19 (dated by TCRdb to about 2020). Background for the entire study: Samples covering the acute and convalescent phases of COVID-19 were provided by collaborators in the United States, Italy and Spain. The prospective study material was composed of cDNA or gDNA derived from T cells, B-cell-depleted T cells, or PBMCs. The dataset comprised deeply sampled blood TCRbeta repertoires from subjects exposed to, actively infected with, or recovered from COVID-19. A freely available public database, intended as a resource for researchers studying the immune response to SARS-CoV-2, is where the repertoires were released. The samples were drawn from the first 160 participants of the ongoing ImmuneRACE study and from 950 to 1,500 subjects provided by 6 global collaborators. Sample metadata almost always included a de-identified subject ID, COVID-19 status, age in years and sex. Where available, HLA class I and class II types were taken from metadata supplied by the sample provider and were not determined by assay-based typing. What the authors observed across the whole study: Clinical and demographic metadata were provided uncurated, with the amount varying by source and participant.

CDR1 is given as SNHLY and CDR2 as FYNNEI, both from the germline V gene. Inclusive of the bounding cysteine and phenylalanine, the CDR3 is 15 residues long. The only DNA kept is the CDR3, 45 bases in frame from the first base. V is cut back by 6 bases and J by 7 bases, with 10 bases in the junction unmatched. Worth noting for this clone: It has no known antigen specificity. No quality values exist for individual bases; no much larger clone is one base distant.

TCRbeta CDR3 regions were amplified from genomic DNA by means of the immunoSEQ Assay, a bias-controlled multiplex PCR. In the authors' own workflow: The number of nucleated cells in each sample was estimated from the amplification of reference gene primers within the assay. Sequence reads were collapsed and filtered to measure the absolute abundance of every unique TCRbeta CDR3 rearrangement. Productive Simpson clonality was computed per sample as the square root of Simpson's diversity index over productive rearrangements. The immuneACCESS repertoire file appears here via TCRdb, limited to in-frame rearrangements. These files lack a portion of the clones; in checked studies, under half of the deficit traces to unresolved V genes, and the cause of the others is not known. V, J and clone size are taken as reported in that table, and D and trimming were inferred from the DNA itself. A total of 110,000 to 150,000 clones appear in this sample, around 83% of them only once. The ten most abundant clones make up roughly 3% of the sample.

Each collaborating institution followed its own protocols to collect whole blood in K2EDTA tubes. For TCRbeta analysis, collaborators shipped samples as frozen whole blood, isolated PBMCs, or DNA extracted from either of those sample types. The TCR sequence derives from an elderly woman with acute or convalescent COVID-19. The V and J genes are TRBV2 and TRBJ1-1; TRBD1 matches 11 bases in the middle. Sequenced sample: peripheral blood. The DNA reads TGTGCCAGCAGAGAGGGACAGGGGGGTTTTGATGAAGCTTTCTTT. Its protein reads: CASREGQGGFDEAFF.